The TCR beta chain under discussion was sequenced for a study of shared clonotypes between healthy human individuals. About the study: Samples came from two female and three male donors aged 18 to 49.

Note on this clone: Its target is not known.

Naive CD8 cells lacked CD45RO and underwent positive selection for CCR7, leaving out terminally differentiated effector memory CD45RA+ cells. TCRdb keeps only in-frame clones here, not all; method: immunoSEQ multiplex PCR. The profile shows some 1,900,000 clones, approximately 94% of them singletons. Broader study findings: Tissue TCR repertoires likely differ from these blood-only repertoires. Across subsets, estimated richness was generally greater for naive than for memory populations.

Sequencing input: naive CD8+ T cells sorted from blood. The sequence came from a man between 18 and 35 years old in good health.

Here the CDR3 DNA reads TGTGCCAGCAGCTACCTAACAGCTGCAAGTGGCTACACCTTC. Amino acids: CASSYLTAASGYTF. The chain carries TRBV5-6 and TRBJ1-2; D call uncertain. Per germline, CDR1 SGHDT and CDR2 YYEEEE. The CDR3 has 14 amino acids. The germline V and J ends were trimmed by 3 bases and 7 bases, with 16 bases remaining between them.